This T cell receptor (beta chain) was retrieved from a study of Ad26.COV2.S vaccination and SARS-CoV-2 variants. Study background: Into the muscle, Ad26.COV2.S was dosed once or twice, 56 days apart.

The V and J ends lost 0 bases and 8 bases respectively, with 11 bases between them. Germline values: CDR1 SGHRS, CDR2 YFSETQ. This CDR3 region has 13 residues. Treatment indicated: roughly 20 received Ad26.COV2.S at low or high dose, single or two shots; roughly 5 received placebo; per-sample allocation not given. Collection of samples fell on day 63 after the first vaccine or placebo injection. An Ad26 vector that expressed Wuhan-strain SARS-CoV-2 spike constituted the vaccine. Profiled with immunoSEQ multiplex PCR; TCRdb holds only in-frame clones, not every one. The sample consists of 240,000 or so clones, roughly 88% of them appearing once. Regarding this clone: Its target is not known.

Overall study findings and caveats: Overall T cell responses may have been underestimated by the analyses of TCR breadth and depth.

The rearrangement uses TRBV5-1 and TRBJ1-2, with no clear D. The TCR sequence derives from a person between 18 and 65 years old who received the Ad26.COV2.S COVID-19 vaccine or a placebo. Here the sequenced sample was peripheral blood, taken in a trial of Ad26.COV2.S vaccine versus placebo. This CDR3 is CASSLGGNTGYTF. The CDR3 region has the DNA TGCGCCAGCAGCTTGGGAGGGAACACGGGCTACACCTTC.